This T cell receptor (beta chain) is from a study of PD-1 blockade in classical Hodgkin lymphoma. Of note for this clone: Its antigen is as yet unknown.

Clones were read by immunoSEQ multiplex PCR, and TCRdb kept only the in-frame ones, dropping some. Here the sample spans fewer than 40,000 clones, more than 85% being singletons. CDR3 length equals 13 residues. Trimming removed 8 bases at V and 1 base at J, with 11 bases between. CDR1 MNHNS and CDR2 SASEGT come from the germline V gene. Points from the study as a whole: Sources of repertoire differences remain undefined, possibly disease activity or prior therapy. Reported baseline diversity: healthy donors highest, relapsed/refractory patients lowest.

Indicated time point: newly diagnosed, previously untreated cHL patient sample. Magnetic depletion of unwanted cells isolated CD4+ T cells from thawed PBMCs. For comparison, PBMCs from newly diagnosed, untreated classical Hodgkin lymphoma were used. Source material: CD4+ T cells from blood. This rearrangement joins TRBV6-1 to TRBJ1-2, with D possibly matching TRBD1 (6 bases). The TCR was taken from a human donor with classical Hodgkin lymphoma. This chain's CDR3 is CASSLGGNYGYTF. CDR3 nucleotide sequence: TGTGCCAGCTCATTAGGGGGTAACTATGGCTACACCTTC.